These 19 T cell receptor beta chains share one sample of origin, sequenced in a study of Graves' ophthalmopathy and Graves' hyperthyroidism. Amplification of the TCR beta CDR3 regions used RNA transcripts (as template). HTBI-primed first-round RT-PCR preceded second-round multiplex PCR. TCRdb recomputed calls from the multiplex PCR reads with MiXCR, one row per CDR3 protein. The sample carries about 500,000 distinct CDR3 sequences, approximately 15% recorded once. Sample: blood. The source of these receptors is a woman under 40 with Graves' ophthalmopathy.

The CDR3 nucleotides are TGTGCCAGCAGAGGACCGGGACTAGCGACCTACGAGCAGTACTTC. Its translation is CASRGPGLATYEQYF. This sequence joins TRBV28 and TRBJ2-7, with 10 bases that match TRBD2. The germline V gene encodes CDR1 MDHEN and CDR2 SYDVKM. CDR3 length: 15 residues. Trimming removed 6 bases from V and 2 bases from J; junction bases left unmatched: 7.

The sample holds many counts of this clonotype. The chain couples TRBV2 to TRBJ2-5; TRBD2 might be the D (5 bases). The CDR3 has 13 residues. CDR1 is SNHLY and CDR2 is FYNNEI in the germline V gene. Between the trimmed V and J ends, which lost 7 bases and 1 base, there was a span of 10 bases. The CDR3 region is CASNGGTQETQYF. Written as DNA, the CDR3 is TGTGCCAGCAACGGAGGAACCCAAGAGACCCAGTACTTC.

Concerning this clonotype itself: A much larger clone lies a single base off, so this may be a read error. The chain links TRBV20-1 to TRBJ2-5, with D tentatively TRBD2 (5 bases). Germline loops: CDR1 DFQATT, CDR2 SNEGSKA (reference sequence). The CDR3 is made up of 11 amino acids. CDR3 amino acids: CSASPWRTLYF. The CDR3 region has the DNA TGCAGTGCTAGCCCCTGGAGGACCCTGTACTTC.

The chain combines TRBV5-1 with TRBJ2-7, with a weak D call TRBD2 (7 bases). The germline V gene encodes CDR1 SGHRS and CDR2 YFSETQ. This CDR3 comprises 17 residues. Trimming removed 4 bases from V and 0 bases from J, with 20 bases in between. This chain's CDR3 is CASSPGGQGWSSYEQYF. The CDR3 bases are TGCGCCAGCAGCCCCGGGGGGCAGGGGTGGAGCTCCTACGAGCAGTACTTC.

Notes on this clonotype: A read error may be the cause here, since a much bigger clone is one base away. The gene calls are TRBV7-1 and TRBJ2-7, with TRBD2 identical over 8 bases. TRBV7-1 qualifies as an ORF whose function is uncertain. CDR3 length: 14 amino acids. The DNA of the CDR3 is TGTTCCAGCAGCTCCTCCGGGACTAGGGGCGAGCAGTACTTC. Amino acids: CSSSSSGTRGEQYF.

V and J are TRBV5-1 and TRBJ2-7, with TRBD2 as a possible D gene (5 bases). The CDR3 runs to 19 residues. Between the trimmed V and J ends, which lost 3 bases and 5 bases, there was a span of 30 bases. The germline gives CDR1 SGHRS, CDR2 YFSETQ. CDR3: CASSSKRPGETSGMNEQYF. CDR3 sequence (DNA): TGCGCCAGCAGCTCCAAGCGCCCCGGGGAAACGAGTGGGATGAACGAGCAGTACTTC.

This clonotype was seen many times. This chain connects TRBV7-9 to TRBJ2-7, with TRBD1 matching over 10 bases. The germline CDR1 and CDR2 sequences are SEHNR and FQNEAQ (reference sequence). The CDR3 is 15 residues long. J lost 6 bases, V lost 1 base, and 6 bases had no gene match. CDR3 nucleotides: TGTGCCAGCAGCTTAGGCGGGACAGGGGATGGCGAGCAGTACTTC. This codes for CASSLGGTGDGEQYF.

This clonotype was counted at least ten times. The V call is TRBV11-2, the J call TRBJ2-5, with 10 nucleotides matching TRBD2. The CDR3 consists of 17 residues. After removal of 5 bases from V and 4 bases from J, the junction contained 13 bases not matched to a gene. The germline V gene encodes CDR1 SGHAT and CDR2 FQNNGV. The CDR3 here is CASSPGALAGGSETQYF. The CDR3 DNA reads as TGTGCCAGCAGCCCGGGGGCCTTAGCGGGGGGATCAGAGACCCAGTACTTC. The full variable domain, rest sourced from reference TRBV11-2 and TRBJ2-5, is EAGVAQSPRYKIIEKRQSVAFWCNPISGHATLYWYQQILGQGPKLLIQFQNNGVVDDSQLPKDRFSAERLKGVDSTLKIQPAKLEDSAVYLCASSPGALAGGSETQYFGPGTRLLVL.

This clonotype has only a few counts. J is TRBJ2-5 and V is TRBV14, with D hard to call. Germline-derived CDR1 and CDR2 are SGHDN and FVKESK. This CDR3 is built from 15 residues. Trimming shortened V by 1 base and J by 2 bases, and 11 bases separated the two germline ends. This CDR3 is CASSQVSGRQETQYF. The CDR3 coding sequence is TGTGCCAGCAGCCAAGTTTCCGGGCGACAAGAGACCCAGTACTTC.

The table lists this clonotype with a few counts. The V gene is TRBV6-1, the J gene TRBJ1-1, with D perhaps matching TRBD1 (6 bases). V was clipped by 9 bases and J by 3 bases, with 14 bases between them. The CDR3 runs 13 residues. Per the germline V gene, CDR1 is MNHNS and CDR2 is SASEGT. The CDR3 loop is CASSRGPYTEAFF. The CDR3 region has the DNA TGTGCCAGTAGCCGGGGGCCATACACTGAAGCTTTCTTT.

The chain links TRBV6-2 or TRBV6-3 to TRBJ1-1; 7 bases line up with TRBD1. With V trimmed by 7 bases and J by 2 bases, 7 bases remained unmatched. The CDR3 has 14 residues. Germline V gene data show CDR1 as MNHEY and CDR2 as SVGEGT. The chain's CDR3 is CASKQGNRNTEAFF. The CDR3 nucleotides read TGTGCCAGCAAACAGGGGAATCGCAACACTGAAGCTTTCTTT.

This clonotype was found many times. V usage is TRBV6-1 and J usage is TRBJ2-7, with TRBD2 matching over 9 bases. The germline gives CDR1 MNHNS, CDR2 SASEGT. Trimming at V came to 4 bases and at J to 6 bases, leaving 4 bases not matched to a gene. This CDR3 has 13 amino acids. CDR3 bases: TGTGCCAGCAGTGGAGCGGGGGGTGGCGAGCAGTACTTC. Residues: CASSGAGGGEQYF.

On this clonotype: A much larger clone differs from this one at a single base, so this may be a read error. The DNA is left out, because the CDR3 cannot be placed on it with certainty; the CDR3 is given as TCRdb lists it. The chain employs TRBV6-2 or TRBV6-3 and TRBJ1-5; TRBD1, the table's D call, lacks a check against the DNA. CDR1 MNHEY and CDR2 SVGEGT come from the germline V gene. The CDR3 extends over 15 residues, inclusive of both ends. The CDR3 sequence: CASSYWGQGNQPRHF.

This clonotype was detected many times. This chain joins TRBV7-8 and TRBJ2-7; TRBD2 aligns across 10 bases. V lost 5 bases to trimming and J lost 2 bases; unmatched junction nucleotides: 6. The germline V gene has CDR1 SGHVS and CDR2 FQNEAQ. This CDR3 contains 15 residues. The CDR3 reads CASSRGLAATYEQYF. The CDR3, as DNA: TGTGCCAGCAGCAGAGGACTAGCGGCAACCTACGAGCAGTACTTC. The full variable domain, with the rest looked up from reference TRBV7-8 and TRBJ2-7, is GAGVSQSPRYKVAKRGQDVALRCDPISGHVSLFWYQQALGQGPEFLTYFQNEAQLDKSGLPSDRFFAERPEGSVSTLKIQRTQQEDSAVYLCASSRGLAATYEQYFGPGTRLTVT.

At least ten counts were recorded for this clonotype. The V call is TRBV30, the J call TRBJ1-2; D may be TRBD1 (5 bases). CDR1 and CDR2 (germline): GTSNPN, SVGIG (reference sequence). CDR3 length equals 13 residues. Trimming left V 4 bases short and J 8 bases short, with 17 bases between. Here the CDR3 reads CAWNSGRGGGYTF. The CDR3 nucleotides read TGTGCCTGGAATAGTGGAAGGGGAGGAGGCTACACCTTC.

The chain has TRBV4-1 and TRBJ2-2; D gene ambiguous. V was trimmed by 0 bases and J by 7 bases, leaving 15 bases between them. Germline V CDR1 and CDR2: MGHRA, YSYEKL. The CDR3 extends over 16 amino acids. CDR3 sequence reads: CASSQEGPSCDGELFF. Written as DNA, the CDR3 is TGCGCCAGCAGCCAAGAGGGTCCTTCGTGTGACGGGGAGCTGTTTTTT.

This clonotype was counted ten times or more. V is TRBV6-2 or TRBV6-3 and J is TRBJ1-1; weak D call: TRBD1 (5 bases). The CDR3 is made up of 17 amino acids. Trimming left V 0 bases short and J 0 bases short, with 14 bases between. In germline, CDR1 is MNHEY, CDR2 SVGEGT. Here the CDR3 DNA reads TGTGCCAGCAGTTACTCGTATTTCGAGGACATGAACACTGAAGCTTTCTTT. Amino acid sequence: CASSYSYFEDMNTEAFF.

In its sample, this clonotype was seen a few times. This chain uses TRBV24-1 with TRBJ2-7; D tentatively reads TRBD1 or TRBD2 (6 bases each). This CDR3 spans 13 amino acids. The V end lost 8 bases, the J end lost 2 bases, and 12 bases lay between the germline ends. Germline V lookup: CDR1 KGHDR, CDR2 SFDVKD. The CDR3 here is CATTQRGAYEQYF. The CDR3 coding sequence is TGTGCCACCACACAAAGGGGGGCCTACGAGCAGTACTTC.

This clonotype has a count of ten or more. V is TRBV5-1 and J is TRBJ1-1; D possibly corresponds to TRBD1 (6 bases). This CDR3 is built from 15 residues. V lost 5 bases to trimming and J lost 6 bases, with 20 bases between them. Germline loops: CDR1 SGHRS, CDR2 YFSETQ. CDR3 sequence reads: CASSEQTTGSPEAFF. As DNA, the CDR3 is TGCGCCAGCAGTGAACAGACAACAGGGAGCCCTGAAGCTTTCTTT.